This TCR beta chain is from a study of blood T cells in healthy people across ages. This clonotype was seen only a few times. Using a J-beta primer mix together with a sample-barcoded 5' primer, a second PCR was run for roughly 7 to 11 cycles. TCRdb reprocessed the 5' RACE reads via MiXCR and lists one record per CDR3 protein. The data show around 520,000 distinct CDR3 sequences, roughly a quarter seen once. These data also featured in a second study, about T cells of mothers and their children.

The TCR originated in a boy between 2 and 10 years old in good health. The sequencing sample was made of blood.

CDR3 sequence reads: CASTPDTPRDKNIQYF. CDR3 DNA: TGTGCCAGCACTCCGGACACTCCGAGGGACAAAAACATTCAGTACTTC. This chain links TRBV6-1 with TRBJ2-4; D is perhaps TRBD1 or TRBD2 (5 bases each). Germline V gene lookup returns CDR1 MNHNS and CDR2 SASEGT. This CDR3 spans 16 amino acids. V shed 7 bases and J shed 3 bases, with 19 bases lying between them.